Included here is one T cell receptor (beta chain) sequence, with context. How the authors handled the data: It was from reference gene primer amplification that nucleated cell counts were estimated. Method: immunoSEQ multiplex PCR; TCRdb's copy keeps in-frame clones and lacks some. Clone size and the V and J calls come from that table; the DNA yielded D and trimming. The repertoire holds hundreds of thousands of clones, with roughly nine tenths as singletons. These data come from a study of blood T cell repertoires in COVID-19. Germline CDR1 reads KGHDR; CDR2 reads SFDVKD. Trimming pared 3 bases from V and 5 bases from J, leaving 13 bases between. The CDR3 sequence is 15 residues long.

The receptor was isolated from a man under 40 who had recovered from COVID-19. Sequencing was done on a sample of PBMCs or T cells enriched from blood (not recorded which). The chain combines TRBV24-1 with TRBJ1-5; D not resolved. CDR3 amino acids: CATSDPGRGDQPQHF. The CDR3 DNA reads as TGTGCCACCAGTGATCCCGGACGGGGAGATCAGCCCCAGCATTTT.